Reported below is one T cell receptor (beta chain). Diagnoses among patients were locally advanced or metastatic urothelial carcinoma. All patients handed over anywhere from 1 to 8 samples, pretreatment and on-treatment. This entry comes from a study of PD-L1 blockade in urothelial cancer. Overall study context: Male sex and bladder-origin urothelial cancer were recorded for about 90% of the roughly 30 patients. Blood was tested 3 weeks (second dose) and 6 weeks into treatment.

Here immunoSEQ multiplex PCR was the method, and the copy in TCRdb shows in-frame clones only, minus some. The sample consists of some 77,000 clones, about nine tenths of them appearing once. The material was PBMCs, obtained around atezolizumab (anti-PD-L1) treatment. This clonotype originated in a woman between 65 and 79 years old with urothelial cancer.

The CDR3 sequence: CASSASGRGNQETQYF. The CDR3 DNA is TGTGCCAGTTCGGCTAGCGGGAGGGGGAACCAAGAGACCCAGTACTTC. The chain joins TRBV19 to TRBJ2-5; 12 bases map to TRBD2. In germline, CDR1 is LNHDA, CDR2 SQIVND (reference sequence). This CDR3 is built from 16 residues. With V trimmed by 8 bases and J by 0 bases, 7 bases remained unmatched.